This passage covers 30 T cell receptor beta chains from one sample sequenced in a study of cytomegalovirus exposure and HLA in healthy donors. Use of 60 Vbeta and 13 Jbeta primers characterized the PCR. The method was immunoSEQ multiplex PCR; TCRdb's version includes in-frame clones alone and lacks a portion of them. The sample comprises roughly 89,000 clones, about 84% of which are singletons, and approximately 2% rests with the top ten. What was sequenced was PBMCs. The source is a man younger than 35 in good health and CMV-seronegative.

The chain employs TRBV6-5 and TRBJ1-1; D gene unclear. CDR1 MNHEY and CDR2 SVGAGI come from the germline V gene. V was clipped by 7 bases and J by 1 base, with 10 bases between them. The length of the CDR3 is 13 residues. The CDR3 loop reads CASTRQENTEAFF. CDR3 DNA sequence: TGTGCCAGCACACGGCAGGAGAACACTGAAGCTTTCTTT.

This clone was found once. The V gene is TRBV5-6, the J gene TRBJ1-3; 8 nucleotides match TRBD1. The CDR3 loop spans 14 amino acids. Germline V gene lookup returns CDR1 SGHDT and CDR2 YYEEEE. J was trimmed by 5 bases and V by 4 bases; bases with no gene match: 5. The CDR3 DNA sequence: TGTGCCAGCAGCCCTGGACAGGGCAGAAACACCATATATTTT. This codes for CASSPGQGRNTIYF.

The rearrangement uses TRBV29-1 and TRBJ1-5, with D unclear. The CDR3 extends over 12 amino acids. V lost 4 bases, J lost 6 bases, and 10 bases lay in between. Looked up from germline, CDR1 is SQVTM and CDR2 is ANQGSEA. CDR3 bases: TGCAGCGTTGTCCCCCCGGGTCAGCCCCAGCATTTT. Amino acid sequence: CSVVPPGQPQHF.

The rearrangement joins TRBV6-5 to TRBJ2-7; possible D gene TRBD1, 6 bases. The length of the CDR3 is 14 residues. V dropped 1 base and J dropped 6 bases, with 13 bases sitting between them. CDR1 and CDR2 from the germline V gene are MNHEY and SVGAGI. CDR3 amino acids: CASSYFPGVGEQYF. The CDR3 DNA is TGTGCCAGCAGTTACTTCCCAGGGGTAGGCGAGCAGTACTTC.

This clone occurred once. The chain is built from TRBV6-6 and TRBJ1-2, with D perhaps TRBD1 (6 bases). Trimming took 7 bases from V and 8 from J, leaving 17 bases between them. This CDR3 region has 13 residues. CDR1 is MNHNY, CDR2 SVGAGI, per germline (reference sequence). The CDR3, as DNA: TGTGCCAGCACTCTTACAAGAGGGGGAGGCTACACCTTC. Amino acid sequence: CASTLTRGGGYTF.

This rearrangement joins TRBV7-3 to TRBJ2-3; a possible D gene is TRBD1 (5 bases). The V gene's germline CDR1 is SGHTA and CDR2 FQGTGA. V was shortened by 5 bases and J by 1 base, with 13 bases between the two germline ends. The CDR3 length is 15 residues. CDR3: CASSIDSVRTDTQYF. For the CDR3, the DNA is TGTGCCAGCAGCATAGACAGCGTCCGCACAGATACGCAGTATTTT. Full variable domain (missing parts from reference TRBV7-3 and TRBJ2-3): GAGVSQTPSNKVTEKGKYVELRCDPISGHTALYWYRQSLGQGPEFLIYFQGTGAADDSGLPNDRFFAVRPEGSVSTLKIQRTERGDSAVYLCASSIDSVRTDTQYFGPGTRLTVL.

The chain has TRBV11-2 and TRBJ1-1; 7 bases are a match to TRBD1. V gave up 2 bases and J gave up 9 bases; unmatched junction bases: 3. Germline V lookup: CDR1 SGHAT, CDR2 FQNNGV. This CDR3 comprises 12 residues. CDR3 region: CASSLTQGKAFF. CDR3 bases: TGTGCCAGCAGCTTAACACAGGGGAAAGCTTTCTTT.

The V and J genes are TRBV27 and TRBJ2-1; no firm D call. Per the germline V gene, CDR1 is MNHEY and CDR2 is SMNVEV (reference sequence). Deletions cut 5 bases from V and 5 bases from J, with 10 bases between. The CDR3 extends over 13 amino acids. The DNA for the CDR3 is TGTGCCAGCAGTGTTTCACAGCACAATGAGCAGTTCTTC. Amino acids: CASSVSQHNEQFF.

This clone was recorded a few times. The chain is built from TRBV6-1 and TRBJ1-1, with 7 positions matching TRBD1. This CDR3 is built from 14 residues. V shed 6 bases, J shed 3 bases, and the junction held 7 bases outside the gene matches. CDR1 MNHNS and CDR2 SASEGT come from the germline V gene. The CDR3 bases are TGTGCCAGCAGGCGACCCGACAGGGACACTGAAGCTTTCTTT. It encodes CASRRPDRDTEAFF.

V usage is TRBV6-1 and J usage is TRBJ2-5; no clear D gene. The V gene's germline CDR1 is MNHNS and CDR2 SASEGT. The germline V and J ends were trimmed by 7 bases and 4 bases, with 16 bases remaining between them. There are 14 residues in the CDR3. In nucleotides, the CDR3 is TGTGCCAGCATATGGGCCGCCCACGGAGAGACCCAGTACTTC. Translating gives CASIWAAHGETQYF.

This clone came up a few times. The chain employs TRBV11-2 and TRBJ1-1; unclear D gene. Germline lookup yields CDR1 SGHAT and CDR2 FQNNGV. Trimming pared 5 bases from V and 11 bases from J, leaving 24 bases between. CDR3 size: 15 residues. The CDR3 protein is CASSPIQSRPGRAFF. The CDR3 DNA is TGTGCCAGCAGCCCCATCCAGAGCAGACCCGGCAGGGCTTTCTTT. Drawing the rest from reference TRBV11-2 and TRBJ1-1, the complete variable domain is EAGVAQSPRYKIIEKRQSVAFWCNPISGHATLYWYQQILGQGPKLLIQFQNNGVVDDSQLPKDRFSAERLKGVDSTLKIQPAKLEDSAVYLCASSPIQSRPGRAFFGQGTRLTVV.

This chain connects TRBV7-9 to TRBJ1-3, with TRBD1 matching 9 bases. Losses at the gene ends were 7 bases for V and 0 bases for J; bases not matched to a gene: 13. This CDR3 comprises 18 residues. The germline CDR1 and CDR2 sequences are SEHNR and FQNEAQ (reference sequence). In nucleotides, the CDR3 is TGTGCCAGCACAGATCCGGGACAGGGTTTAAGCTCTGGAAACACCATATATTTT. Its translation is CASTDPGQGLSSGNTIYF.

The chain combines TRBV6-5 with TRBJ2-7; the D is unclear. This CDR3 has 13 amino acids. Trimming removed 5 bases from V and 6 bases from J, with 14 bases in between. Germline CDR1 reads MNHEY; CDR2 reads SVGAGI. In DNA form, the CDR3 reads TGTGCCAGCAGTGACCTACAGAGTTCCGAGCAGTACTTC. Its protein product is CASSDLQSSEQYF.

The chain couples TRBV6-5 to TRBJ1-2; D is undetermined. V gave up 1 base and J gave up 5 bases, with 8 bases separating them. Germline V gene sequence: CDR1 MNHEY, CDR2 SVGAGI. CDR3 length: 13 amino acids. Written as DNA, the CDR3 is TGTGCCAGCAGTTACTACAGAAAGTATGGCTACACCTTC. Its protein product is CASSYYRKYGYTF.

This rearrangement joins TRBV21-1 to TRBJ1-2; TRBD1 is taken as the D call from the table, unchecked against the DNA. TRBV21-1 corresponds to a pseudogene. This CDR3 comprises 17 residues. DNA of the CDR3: TGTGCCAGCAGCCCCCCGAGGGGCGGACAGGGGAACTATGGCTACACCTTC. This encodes CASSPPRGGQGNYGYTF.

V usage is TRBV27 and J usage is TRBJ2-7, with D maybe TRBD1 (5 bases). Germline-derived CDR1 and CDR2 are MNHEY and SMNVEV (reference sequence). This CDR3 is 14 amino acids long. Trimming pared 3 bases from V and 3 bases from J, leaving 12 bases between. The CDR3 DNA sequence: TGTGCCAGCAGTTTCCGTTGGGGCCGCTACGAGCAGTACTTC. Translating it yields CASSFRWGRYEQYF.

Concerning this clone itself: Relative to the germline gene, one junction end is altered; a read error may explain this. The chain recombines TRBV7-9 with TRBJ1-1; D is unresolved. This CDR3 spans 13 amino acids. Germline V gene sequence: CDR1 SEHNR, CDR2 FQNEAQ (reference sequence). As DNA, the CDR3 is TGTTCCAGCAGCTTGGCCTTGAACACTGAAGCTTTCTTT. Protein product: CSSSLALNTEAFF.

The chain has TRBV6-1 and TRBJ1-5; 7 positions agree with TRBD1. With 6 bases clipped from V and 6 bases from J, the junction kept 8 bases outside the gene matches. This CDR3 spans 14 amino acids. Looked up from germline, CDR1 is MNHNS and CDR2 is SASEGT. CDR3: CASRVTGAGQPQHF. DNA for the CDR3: TGTGCCAGCAGGGTTACAGGGGCGGGTCAGCCCCAGCATTTT.

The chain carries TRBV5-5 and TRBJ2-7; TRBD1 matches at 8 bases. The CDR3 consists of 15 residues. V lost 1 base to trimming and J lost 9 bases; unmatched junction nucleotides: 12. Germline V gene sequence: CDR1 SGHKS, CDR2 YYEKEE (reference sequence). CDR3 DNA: TGTGCCAGCAGCTTGTCCCCCGACAGGGGTGAAGGGCAGTACTTC. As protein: CASSLSPDRGEGQYF.

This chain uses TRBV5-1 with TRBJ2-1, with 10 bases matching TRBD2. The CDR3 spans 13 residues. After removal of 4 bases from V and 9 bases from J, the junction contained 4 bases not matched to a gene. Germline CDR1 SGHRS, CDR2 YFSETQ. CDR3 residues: CASSVSGGGEQFF. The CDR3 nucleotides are TGCGCCAGCAGCGTCAGCGGGGGGGGTGAGCAGTTCTTC.

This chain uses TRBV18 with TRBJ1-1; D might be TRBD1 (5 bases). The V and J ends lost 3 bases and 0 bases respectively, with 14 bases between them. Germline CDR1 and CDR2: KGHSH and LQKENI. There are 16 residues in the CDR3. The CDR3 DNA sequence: TGTGCCAGCTCACCGTCAGGGTTAACCATGAACACTGAAGCTTTCTTT. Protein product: CASSPSGLTMNTEAFF.

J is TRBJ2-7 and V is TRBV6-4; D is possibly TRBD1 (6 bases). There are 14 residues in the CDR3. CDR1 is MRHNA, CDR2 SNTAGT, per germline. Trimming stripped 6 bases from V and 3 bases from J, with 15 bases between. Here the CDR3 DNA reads TGTGCCAGCAGGGGGGCAGACGCGAGCTACGAGCAGTACTTC. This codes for CASRGADASYEQYF.

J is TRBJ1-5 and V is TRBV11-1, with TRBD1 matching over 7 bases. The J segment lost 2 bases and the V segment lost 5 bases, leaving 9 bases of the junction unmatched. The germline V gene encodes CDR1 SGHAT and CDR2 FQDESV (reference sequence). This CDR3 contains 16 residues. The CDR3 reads CASSQTGWVGNQPQHF. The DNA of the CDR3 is TGTGCCAGCAGCCAGACAGGGTGGGTGGGCAATCAGCCCCAGCATTTT.

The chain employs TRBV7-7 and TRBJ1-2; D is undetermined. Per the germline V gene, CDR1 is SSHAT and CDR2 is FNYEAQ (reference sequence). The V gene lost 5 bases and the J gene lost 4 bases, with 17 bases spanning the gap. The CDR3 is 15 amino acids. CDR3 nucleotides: TGTGCCAGCAGCCCGCCTCCGGGTCCCGCCTATGGCTACACCTTC. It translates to CASSPPPGPAYGYTF.

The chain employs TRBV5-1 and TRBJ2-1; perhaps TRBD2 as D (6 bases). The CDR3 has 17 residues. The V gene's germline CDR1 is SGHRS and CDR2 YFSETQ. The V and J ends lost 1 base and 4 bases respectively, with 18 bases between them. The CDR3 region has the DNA TGCGCCAGCAGCTTGAGCCTCGGCAGCCTAGCGTACAATGAGCAGTTCTTC. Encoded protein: CASSLSLGSLAYNEQFF. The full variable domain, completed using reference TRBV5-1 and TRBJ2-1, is KAGVTQTPRYLIKTRGQQVTLSCSPISGHRSVSWYQQTPGQGLQFLFEYFSETQRNKGNFPGRFSGRQFSNSRSEMNVSTLELGDSALYLCASSLSLGSLAYNEQFFGPGTRLTVL.

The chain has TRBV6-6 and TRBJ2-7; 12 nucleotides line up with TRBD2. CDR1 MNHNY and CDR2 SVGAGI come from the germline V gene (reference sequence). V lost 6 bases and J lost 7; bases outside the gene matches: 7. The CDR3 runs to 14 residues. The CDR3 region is CASRGTSGPREQYF. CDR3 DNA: TGTGCCAGCAGGGGGACTAGCGGGCCCCGTGAGCAGTACTTC.

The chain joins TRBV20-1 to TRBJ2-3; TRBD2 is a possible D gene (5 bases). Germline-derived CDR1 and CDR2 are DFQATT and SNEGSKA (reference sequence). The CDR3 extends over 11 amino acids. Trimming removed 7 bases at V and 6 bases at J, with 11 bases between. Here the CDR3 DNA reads TGCAGTGTCAGCGGAGAGGATACGCAGTATTTT. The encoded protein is CSVSGEDTQYF.

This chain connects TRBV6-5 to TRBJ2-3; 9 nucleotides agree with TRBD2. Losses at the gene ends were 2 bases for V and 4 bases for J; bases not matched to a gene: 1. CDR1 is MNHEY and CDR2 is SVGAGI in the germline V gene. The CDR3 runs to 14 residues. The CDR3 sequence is CASSYTSGPDTQYF. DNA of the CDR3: TGTGCCAGCAGTTACACTAGCGGGCCAGATACGCAGTATTTT.

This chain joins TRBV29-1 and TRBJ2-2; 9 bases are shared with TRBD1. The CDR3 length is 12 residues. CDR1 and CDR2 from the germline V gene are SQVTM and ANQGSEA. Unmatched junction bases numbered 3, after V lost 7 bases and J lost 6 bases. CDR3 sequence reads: CSADRGAGELFF. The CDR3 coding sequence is TGCAGCGCGGACAGGGGAGCCGGGGAGCTGTTTTTT.

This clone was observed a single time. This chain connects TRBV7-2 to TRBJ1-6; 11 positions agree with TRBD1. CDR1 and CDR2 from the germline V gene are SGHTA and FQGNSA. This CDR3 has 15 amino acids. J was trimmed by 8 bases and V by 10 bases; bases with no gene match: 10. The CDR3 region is CATGTGGVSDSPLHF. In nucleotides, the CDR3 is TGTGCCACCGGGACAGGGGGTGTATCTGATTCACCCCTCCACTTT.